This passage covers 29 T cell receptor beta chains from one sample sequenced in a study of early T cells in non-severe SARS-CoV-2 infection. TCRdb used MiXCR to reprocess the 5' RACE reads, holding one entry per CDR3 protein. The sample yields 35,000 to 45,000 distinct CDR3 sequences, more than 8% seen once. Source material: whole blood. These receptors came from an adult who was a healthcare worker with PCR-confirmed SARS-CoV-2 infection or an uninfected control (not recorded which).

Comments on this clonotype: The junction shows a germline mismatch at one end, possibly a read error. CDR3 amino acids: CASCFAGGYGYTF. CDR3 nucleotide sequence: TGTGCCAGCTGTTTCGCCGGGGGTTATGGCTACACCTTC. This chain uses TRBV12-3 or TRBV12-4 with TRBJ1-2; possible D gene TRBD1, 5 bases. The CDR3 loop spans 13 amino acids.

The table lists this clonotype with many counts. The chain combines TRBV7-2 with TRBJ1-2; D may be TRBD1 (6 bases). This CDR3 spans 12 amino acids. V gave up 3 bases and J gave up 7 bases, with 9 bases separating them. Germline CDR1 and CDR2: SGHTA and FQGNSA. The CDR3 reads CASSFWDTGYTF. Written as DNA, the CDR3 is TGTGCCAGCAGCTTCTGGGACACTGGCTACACCTTC.

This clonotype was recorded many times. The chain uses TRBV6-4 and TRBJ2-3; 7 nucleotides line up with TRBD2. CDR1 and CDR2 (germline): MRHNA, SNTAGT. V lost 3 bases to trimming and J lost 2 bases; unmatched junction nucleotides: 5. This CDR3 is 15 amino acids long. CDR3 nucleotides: TGTGCCAGCAGTGAGGGGGGGGGGACCACAGATACGCAGTATTTT. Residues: CASSEGGGTTDTQYF.

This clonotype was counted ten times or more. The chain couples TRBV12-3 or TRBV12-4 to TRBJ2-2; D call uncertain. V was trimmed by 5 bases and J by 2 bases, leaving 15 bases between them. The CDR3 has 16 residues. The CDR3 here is CASSLQKFDNTGELFF. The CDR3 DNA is TGTGCCAGCAGTCTCCAGAAATTCGACAACACCGGGGAGCTGTTTTTT.

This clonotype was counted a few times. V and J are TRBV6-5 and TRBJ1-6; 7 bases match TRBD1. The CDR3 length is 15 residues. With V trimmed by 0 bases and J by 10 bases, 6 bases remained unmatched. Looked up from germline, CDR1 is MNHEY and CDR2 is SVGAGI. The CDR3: CASSYSDREGSPLHF. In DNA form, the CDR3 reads TGTGCCAGCAGTTACTCCGACAGGGAGGGCTCACCCCTCCACTTT.

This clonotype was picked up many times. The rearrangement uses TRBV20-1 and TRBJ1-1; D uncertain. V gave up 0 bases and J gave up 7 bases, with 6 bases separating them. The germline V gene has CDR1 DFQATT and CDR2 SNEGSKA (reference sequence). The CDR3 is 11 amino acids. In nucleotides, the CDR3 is TGCAGTGCTAGAGATTGGGGTGAAGCTTTCTTT. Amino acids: CSARDWGEAFF.

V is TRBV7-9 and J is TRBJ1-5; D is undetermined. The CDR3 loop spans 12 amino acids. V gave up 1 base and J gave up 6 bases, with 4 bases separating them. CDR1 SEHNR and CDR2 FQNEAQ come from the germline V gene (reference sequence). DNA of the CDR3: TGTGCCAGCAGCTTAGAGTCTCAGCCCCAGCATTTT. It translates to CASSLESQPQHF.

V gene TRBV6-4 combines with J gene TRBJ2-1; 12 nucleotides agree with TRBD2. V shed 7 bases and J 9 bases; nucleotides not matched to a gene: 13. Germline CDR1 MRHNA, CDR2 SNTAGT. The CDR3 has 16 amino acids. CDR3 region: CASTMTPGLAGSEQFF. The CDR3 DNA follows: TGTGCCAGCACCATGACCCCGGGACTAGCGGGTTCTGAGCAGTTCTTC.

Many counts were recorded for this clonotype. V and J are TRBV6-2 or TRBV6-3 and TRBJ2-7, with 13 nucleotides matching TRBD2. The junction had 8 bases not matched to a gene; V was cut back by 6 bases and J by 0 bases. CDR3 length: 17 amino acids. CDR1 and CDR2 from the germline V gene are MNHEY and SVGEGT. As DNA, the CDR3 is TGTGCCAGCAGCCCCCCGGGACTAGCGGGGATCTCCTACGAGCAGTACTTC. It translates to CASSPPGLAGISYEQYF.

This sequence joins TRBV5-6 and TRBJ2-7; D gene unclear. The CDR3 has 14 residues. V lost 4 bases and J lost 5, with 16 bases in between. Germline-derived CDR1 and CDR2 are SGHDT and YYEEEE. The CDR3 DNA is TGTGCCAGCAGCCCACCGGGTTACAGACACGAGCAGTACTTC. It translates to CASSPPGYRHEQYF.

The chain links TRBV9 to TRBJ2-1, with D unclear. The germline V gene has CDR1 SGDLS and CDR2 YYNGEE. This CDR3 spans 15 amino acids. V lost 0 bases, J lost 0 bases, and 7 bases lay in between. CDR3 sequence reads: CASSVGASSYNEQFF. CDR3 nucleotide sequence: TGTGCCAGCAGCGTAGGAGCGAGCTCCTACAATGAGCAGTTCTTC. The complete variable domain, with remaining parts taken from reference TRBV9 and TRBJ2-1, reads DSGVTQTPKHLITATGQRVTLRCSPRSGDLSVYWYQQSLDQGLQFLIQYYNGEERAKGNILERFSAQQFPDLHSELNLSSLELGDSALYFCASSVGASSYNEQFFGPGTRLTVL.

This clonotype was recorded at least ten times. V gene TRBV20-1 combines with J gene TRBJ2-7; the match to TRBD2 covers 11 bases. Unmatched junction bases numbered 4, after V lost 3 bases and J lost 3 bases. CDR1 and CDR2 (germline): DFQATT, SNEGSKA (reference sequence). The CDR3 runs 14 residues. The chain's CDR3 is CSASLAGGFYEQYF. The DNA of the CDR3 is TGCAGTGCTAGTCTAGCGGGGGGCTTCTACGAGCAGTACTTC.

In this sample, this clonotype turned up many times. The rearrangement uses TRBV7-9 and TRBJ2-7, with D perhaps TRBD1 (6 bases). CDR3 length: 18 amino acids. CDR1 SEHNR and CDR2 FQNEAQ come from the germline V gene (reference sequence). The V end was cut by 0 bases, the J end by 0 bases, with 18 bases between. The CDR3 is CASSLAGIRQVSSYEQYF. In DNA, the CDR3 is TGTGCCAGCAGCTTAGCGGGAATTCGACAGGTCAGCTCCTACGAGCAGTACTTC.

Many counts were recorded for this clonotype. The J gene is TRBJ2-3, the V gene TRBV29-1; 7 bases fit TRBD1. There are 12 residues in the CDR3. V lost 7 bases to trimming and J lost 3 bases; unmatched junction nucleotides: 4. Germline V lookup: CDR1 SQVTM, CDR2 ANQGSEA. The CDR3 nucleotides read TGCAGCGCCGGGACAGAGACAGATACGCAGTATTTT. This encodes CSAGTETDTQYF.

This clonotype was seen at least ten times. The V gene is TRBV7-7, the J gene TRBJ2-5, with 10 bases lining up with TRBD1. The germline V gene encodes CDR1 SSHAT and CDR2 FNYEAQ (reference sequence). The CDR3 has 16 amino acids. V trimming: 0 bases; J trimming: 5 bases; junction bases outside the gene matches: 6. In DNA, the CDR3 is TGTGCCAGCAGCTTAGCGCGACAGGGGGCCGGTGAGACCCAGTACTTC. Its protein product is CASSLARQGAGETQYF. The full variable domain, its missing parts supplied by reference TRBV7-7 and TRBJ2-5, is GAGVSQSPRYKVTKRGQDVTLRCDPISSHATLYWYQQALGQGPEFLTYFNYEAQPDKSGLPSDRFSAERPEGSISTLTIQRTEQRDSAMYRCASSLARQGAGETQYFGPGTRLLVL.

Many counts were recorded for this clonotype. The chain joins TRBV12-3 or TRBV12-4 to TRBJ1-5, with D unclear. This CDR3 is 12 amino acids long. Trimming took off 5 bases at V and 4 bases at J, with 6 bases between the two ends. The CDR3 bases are TGTGCCAGCAGTCCCGGTAATCAGCCCCAGCATTTT. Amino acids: CASSPGNQPQHF.

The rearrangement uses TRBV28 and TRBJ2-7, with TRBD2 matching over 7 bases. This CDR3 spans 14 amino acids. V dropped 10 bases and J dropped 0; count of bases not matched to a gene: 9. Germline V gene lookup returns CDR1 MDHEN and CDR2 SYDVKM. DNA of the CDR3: TGTGCCACCCTCCCCGGCGGGAGCTCCTACGAGCAGTACTTC. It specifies CATLPGGSSYEQYF.

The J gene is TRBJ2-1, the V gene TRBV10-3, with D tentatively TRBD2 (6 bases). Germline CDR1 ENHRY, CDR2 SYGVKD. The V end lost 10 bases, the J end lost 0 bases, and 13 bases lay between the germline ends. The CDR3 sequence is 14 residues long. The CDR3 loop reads CATTAGNSYNEQFF. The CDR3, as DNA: TGTGCCACCACCGCGGGGAACTCCTACAATGAGCAGTTCTTC.

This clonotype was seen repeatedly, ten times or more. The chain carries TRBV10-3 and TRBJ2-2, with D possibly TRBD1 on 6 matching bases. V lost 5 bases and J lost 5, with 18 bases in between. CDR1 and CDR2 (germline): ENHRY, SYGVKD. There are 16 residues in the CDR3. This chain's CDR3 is CAISSAGVLRTGELFF. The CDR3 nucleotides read TGTGCCATCAGTTCGGCAGGGGTTCTGAGGACCGGGGAGCTGTTTTTT.

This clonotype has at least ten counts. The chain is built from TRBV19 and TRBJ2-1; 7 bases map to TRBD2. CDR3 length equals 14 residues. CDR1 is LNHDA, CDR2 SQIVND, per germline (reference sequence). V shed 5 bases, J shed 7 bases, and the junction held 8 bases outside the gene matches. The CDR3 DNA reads TGTGCCAGTAGTCCCGGGGGGATGGGGAATGAGCAGTTCTTC. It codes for CASSPGGMGNEQFF.

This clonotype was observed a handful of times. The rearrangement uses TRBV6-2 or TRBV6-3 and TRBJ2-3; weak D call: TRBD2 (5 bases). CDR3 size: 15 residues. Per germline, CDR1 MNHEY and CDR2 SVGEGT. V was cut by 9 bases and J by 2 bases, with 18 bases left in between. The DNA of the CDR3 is TGTGCCAGTACCACGGGATCCTCACTCACAGATACGCAGTATTTT. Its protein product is CASTTGSSLTDTQYF.

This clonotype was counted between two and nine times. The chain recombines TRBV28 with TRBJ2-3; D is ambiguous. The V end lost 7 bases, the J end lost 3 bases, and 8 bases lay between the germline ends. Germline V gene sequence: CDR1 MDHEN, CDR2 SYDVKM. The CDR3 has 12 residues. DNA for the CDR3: TGTGCCAGCAACCGCTGGACAGATACGCAGTATTTT. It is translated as CASNRWTDTQYF.

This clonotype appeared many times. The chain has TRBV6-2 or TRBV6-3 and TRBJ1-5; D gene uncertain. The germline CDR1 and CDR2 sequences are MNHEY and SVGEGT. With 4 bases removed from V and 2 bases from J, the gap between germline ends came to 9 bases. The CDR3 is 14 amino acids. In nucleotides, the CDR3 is TGTGCCAGCAGTTTCGGAGACCGCAATCAGCCCCAGCATTTT. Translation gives CASSFGDRNQPQHF.

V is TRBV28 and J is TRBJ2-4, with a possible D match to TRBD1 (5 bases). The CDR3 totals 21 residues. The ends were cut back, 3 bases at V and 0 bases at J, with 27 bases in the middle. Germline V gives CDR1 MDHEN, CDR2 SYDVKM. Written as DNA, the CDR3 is TGTGCCAGCAGTTTTCGAGGTTTTGGCAGGGCGAGCCTTATAGCCAAAAACATTCAGTACTTC. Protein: CASSFRGFGRASLIAKNIQYF.

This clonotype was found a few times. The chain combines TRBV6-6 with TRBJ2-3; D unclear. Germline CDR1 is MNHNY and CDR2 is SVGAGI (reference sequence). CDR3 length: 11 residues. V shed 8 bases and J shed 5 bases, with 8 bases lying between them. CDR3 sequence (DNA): TGTGCCAGCTTCCTTCAAGATACGCAGTATTTT. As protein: CASFLQDTQYF.

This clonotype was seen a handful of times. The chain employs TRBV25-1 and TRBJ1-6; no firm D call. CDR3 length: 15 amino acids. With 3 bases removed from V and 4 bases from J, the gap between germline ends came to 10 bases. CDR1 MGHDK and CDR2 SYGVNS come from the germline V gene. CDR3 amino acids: CASSDASGYNSPLHF. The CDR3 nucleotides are TGTGCCAGCAGTGATGCAAGTGGATATAATTCACCCCTCCACTTT.

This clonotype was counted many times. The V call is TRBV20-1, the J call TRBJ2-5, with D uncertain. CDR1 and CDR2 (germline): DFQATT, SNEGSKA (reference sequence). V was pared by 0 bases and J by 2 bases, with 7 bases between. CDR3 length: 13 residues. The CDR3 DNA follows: TGCAGTGCTAGAGATCGGTTACAAGAGACCCAGTACTTC. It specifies CSARDRLQETQYF.

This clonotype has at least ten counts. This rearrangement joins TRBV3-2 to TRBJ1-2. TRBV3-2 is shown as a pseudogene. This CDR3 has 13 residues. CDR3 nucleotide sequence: TGTGCCAGCAGCCCTCTTGAGGGTTACGGCTACACCTTC. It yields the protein CASSPLEGYGYTF.

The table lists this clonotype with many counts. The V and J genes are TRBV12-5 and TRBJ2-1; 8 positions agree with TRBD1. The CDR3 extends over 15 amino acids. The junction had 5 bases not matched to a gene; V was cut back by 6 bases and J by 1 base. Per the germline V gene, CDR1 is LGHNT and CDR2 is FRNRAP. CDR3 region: CASGLTGESYNEQFF. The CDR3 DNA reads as TGTGCTAGTGGCCTGACAGGGGAGTCCTACAATGAGCAGTTCTTC. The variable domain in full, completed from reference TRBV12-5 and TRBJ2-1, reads DARVTQTPRHKVTEMGQEVTMRCQPILGHNTVFWYRQTMMQGLELLAYFRNRAPLDDSGMPKDRFSAEMPDATLATLKIQPSEPRDSAVYFCASGLTGESYNEQFFGPGTRLTVL.